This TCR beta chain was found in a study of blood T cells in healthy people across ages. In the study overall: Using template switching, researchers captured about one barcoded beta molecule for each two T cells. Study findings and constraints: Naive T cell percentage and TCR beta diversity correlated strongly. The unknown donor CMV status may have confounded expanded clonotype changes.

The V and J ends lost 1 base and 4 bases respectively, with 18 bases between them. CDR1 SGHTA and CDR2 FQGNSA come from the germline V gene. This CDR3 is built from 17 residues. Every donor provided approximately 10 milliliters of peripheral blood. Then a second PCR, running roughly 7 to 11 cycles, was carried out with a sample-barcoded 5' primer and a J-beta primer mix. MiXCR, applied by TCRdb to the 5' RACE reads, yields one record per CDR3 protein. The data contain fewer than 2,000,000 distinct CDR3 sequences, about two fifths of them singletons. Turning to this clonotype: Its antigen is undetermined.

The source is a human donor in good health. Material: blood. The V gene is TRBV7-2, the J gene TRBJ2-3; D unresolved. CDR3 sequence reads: CASSLGSVLGLADTQYF. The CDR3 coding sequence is TGTGCCAGCAGCTTAGGGTCAGTTTTGGGGTTAGCAGATACGCAGTATTTT.